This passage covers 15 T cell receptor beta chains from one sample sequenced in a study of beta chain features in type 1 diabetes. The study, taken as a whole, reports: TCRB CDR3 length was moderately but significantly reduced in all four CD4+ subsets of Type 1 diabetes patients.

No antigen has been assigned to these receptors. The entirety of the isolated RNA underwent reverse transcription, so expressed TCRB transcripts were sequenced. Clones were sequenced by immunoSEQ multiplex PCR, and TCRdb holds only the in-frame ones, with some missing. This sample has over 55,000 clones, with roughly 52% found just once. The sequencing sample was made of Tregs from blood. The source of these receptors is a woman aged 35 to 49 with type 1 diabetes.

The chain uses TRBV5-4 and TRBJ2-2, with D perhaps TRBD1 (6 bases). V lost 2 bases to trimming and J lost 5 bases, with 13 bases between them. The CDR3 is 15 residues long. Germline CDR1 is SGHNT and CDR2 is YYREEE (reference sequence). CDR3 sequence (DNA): TGTGCCAGCAGCTTTTTTGATGGGACAACCGGGGAGCTGTTTTTT. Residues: CASSFFDGTTGELFF. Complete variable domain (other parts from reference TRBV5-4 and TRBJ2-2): ETGVTQSPTHLIKTRGQQVTLRCSSQSGHNTVSWYQQALGQGPQFIFQYYREEENGRGNFPPRFSGLQFPNYSSELNVNALELDDSALYLCASSFFDGTTGELFFGEGSRLTVL.

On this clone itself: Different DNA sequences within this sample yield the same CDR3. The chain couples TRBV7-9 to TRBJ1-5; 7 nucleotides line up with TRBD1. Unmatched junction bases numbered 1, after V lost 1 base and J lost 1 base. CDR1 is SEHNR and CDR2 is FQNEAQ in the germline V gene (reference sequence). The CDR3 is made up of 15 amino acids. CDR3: CASSLGQGSNQPQHF. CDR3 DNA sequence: TGTGCCAGCAGCTTAGGACAGGGAAGCAATCAGCCCCAGCATTTT.

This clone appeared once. CDR3 sequence reads: CASSELRRDEKLFF. The CDR3 coding sequence is TGTGCCAGCAGTGAATTACGGCGGGATGAAAAACTGTTTTTT. The genes are TRBV25-1 and TRBJ1-4, with D uncertain. Trimming stripped 1 base from V and 6 bases from J, with 9 bases between. Germline V lookup: CDR1 MGHDK, CDR2 SYGVNS. The CDR3 length is 14 residues.

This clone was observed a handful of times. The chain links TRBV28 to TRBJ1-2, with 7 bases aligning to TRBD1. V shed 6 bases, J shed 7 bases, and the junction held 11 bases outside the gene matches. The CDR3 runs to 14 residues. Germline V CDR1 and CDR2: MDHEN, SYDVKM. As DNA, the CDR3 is TGTGCCAGCAGGCCCGGACAGGAAGGTGTTGGCTACACCTTC. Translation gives CASRPGQEGVGYTF.

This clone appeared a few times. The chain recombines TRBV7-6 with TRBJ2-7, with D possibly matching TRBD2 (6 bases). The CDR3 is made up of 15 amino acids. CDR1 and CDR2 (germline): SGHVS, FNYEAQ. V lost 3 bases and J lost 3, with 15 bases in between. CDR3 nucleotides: TGTGCCAGCAGCTTGCTTCTAGGCGGGATCTACGAGCAGTACTTC. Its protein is CASSLLLGGIYEQYF.

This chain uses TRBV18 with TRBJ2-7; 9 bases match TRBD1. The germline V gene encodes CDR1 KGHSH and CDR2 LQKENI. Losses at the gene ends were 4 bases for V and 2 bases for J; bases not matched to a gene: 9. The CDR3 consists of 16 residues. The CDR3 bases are TGTGCCAGCTCACTCGCCGGGACAGGGAAGGCCTACGAGCAGTACTTC. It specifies CASSLAGTGKAYEQYF.

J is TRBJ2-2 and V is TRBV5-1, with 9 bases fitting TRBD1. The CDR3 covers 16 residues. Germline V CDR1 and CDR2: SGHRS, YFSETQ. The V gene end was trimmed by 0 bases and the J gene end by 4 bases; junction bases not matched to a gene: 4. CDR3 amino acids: CASSLAGTGFTGELFF. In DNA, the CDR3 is TGCGCCAGCAGCTTGGCCGGGACAGGGTTCACCGGGGAGCTGTTTTTT.

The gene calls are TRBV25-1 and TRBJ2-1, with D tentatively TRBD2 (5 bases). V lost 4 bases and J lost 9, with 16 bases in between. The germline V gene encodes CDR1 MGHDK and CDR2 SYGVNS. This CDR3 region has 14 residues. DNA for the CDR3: TGTGCCAGCAGTGGAGGCCCCAGCGGCATTGAGCAGTTCTTC. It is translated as CASSGGPSGIEQFF.

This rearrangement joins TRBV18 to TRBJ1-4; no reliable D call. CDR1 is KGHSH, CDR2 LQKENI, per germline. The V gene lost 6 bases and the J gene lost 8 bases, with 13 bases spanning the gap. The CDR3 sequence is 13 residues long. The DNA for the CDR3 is TGTGCCAGCTCCCGGCTGAGGGAAGAAAAACTGTTTTTT. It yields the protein CASSRLREEKLFF.

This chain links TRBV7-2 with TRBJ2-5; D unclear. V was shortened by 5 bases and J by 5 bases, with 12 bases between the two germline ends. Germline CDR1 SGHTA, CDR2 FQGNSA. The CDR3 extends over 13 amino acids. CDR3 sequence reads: CASSASRRETQYF. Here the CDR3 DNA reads TGTGCCAGCAGCGCCTCCCGCAGGGAGACCCAGTACTTC.

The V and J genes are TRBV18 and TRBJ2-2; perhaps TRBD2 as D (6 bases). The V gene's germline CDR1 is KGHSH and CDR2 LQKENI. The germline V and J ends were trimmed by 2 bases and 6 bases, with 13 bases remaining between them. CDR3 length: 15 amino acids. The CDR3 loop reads CASSPAGPTPGELFF. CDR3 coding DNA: TGTGCCAGCTCACCAGCGGGACCTACCCCCGGGGAGCTGTTTTTT.

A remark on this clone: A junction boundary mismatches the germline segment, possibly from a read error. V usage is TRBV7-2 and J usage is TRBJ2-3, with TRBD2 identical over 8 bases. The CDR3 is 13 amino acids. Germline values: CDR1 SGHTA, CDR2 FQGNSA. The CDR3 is CATSGSITDTQYF. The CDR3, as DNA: TGTGCCACCAGCGGGAGTATTACAGATACGCAGTATTTT.

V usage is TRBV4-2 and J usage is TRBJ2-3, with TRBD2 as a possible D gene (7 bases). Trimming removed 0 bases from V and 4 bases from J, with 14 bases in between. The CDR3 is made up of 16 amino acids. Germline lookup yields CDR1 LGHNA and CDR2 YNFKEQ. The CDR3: CASSQDPGGRADTQYF. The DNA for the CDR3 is TGTGCCAGCAGCCAAGATCCGGGGGGCAGGGCAGATACGCAGTATTTT.

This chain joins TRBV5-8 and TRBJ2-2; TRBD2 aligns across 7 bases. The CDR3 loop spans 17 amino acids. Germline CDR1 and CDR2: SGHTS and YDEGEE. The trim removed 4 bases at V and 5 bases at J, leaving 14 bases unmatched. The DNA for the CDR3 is TGTGCCAGCAGCAGCGCCCTTCCGACGCGGGGGACCGGGGAGCTGTTTTTT. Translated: CASSSALPTRGTGELFF.

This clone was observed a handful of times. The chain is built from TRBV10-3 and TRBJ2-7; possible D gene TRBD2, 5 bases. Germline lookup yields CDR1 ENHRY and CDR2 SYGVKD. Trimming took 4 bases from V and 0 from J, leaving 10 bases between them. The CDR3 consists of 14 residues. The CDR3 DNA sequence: TGTGCCATCAGTGCTTCACGGGACTCCTACGAGCAGTACTTC. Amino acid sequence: CAISASRDSYEQYF.